This T cell receptor (beta chain) derives from a study of blood T cell repertoires in COVID-19. About the research overall: Researchers got acute and convalescent COVID-19 samples from the United States, Italy and Spain. PBMCs, B-cell-depleted T cells, or T cells provided the cDNA or gDNA that made up the material.

Note on this clone: Distinct nucleotide sequences in the sample also encode this CDR3.

Recruitment covered roughly 22 US areas and drew participants whose ages spanned roughly 18 to 89 years. Membership in each cohort depended on participant-reported clinical history. Using immunoSEQ multiplex PCR, the repertoire was profiled, and TCRdb retains in-frame clones only, with some absent. The table records more than 300,000 clones, 85% to 90% of them present only once. The sequence came from a woman aged 18-35 years who had recovered from COVID-19. Material for sequencing was PBMCs or T cells enriched from blood (not recorded which).

CDR3 in DNA: TGTGCCAGCTCACCACCCTCAGAGACCCAGTACTTC. This codes for CASSPPSETQYF. This chain connects TRBV18 to TRBJ2-5; D remains unclear. Germline assignment: CDR1 KGHSH and CDR2 LQKENI. The CDR3 extends over 12 amino acids. V was clipped by 0 bases and J by 4 bases, with 3 bases between them.